This T cell receptor (beta chain) was retrieved from a study of CD8+CD57+ T cells in acquired aplastic anemia. Whole-study context: DNA per sorted CD4+ or CD8+ sample ranged 0.2 to 27.4 ug, averaging 3.2 ug.

Genomic DNA, the template, was used for profiling of the TCR beta VDJ and CDR3. Using its own MiXCR run on the reads, TCRdb lists one record per CDR3 protein. The sample yields around 200,000 distinct CDR3 sequences, about 53% seen once. Study-wide results and caveats: Fewer than 35 CD8+ CDR3 sequences occurred in both the patients and the controls.

This clonotype was observed a single time. The antigen is undetermined. At one end the junction does not follow the germline gene, possibly because of a read error. Specimen: sorted CD4+, CD8+, or CD8+CD57+ T cells (not recorded which) from PBMCs. The receptor was isolated from a human donor in good health, serving as a control.

The CDR3 loop is CASSSWIKTGLTSPPHF. The CDR3 DNA reads as TGCGCCAGCAGCTCCTGGATCAAGACTGGACTTACTTCACCCCCCCACTTT. V and J are TRBV5-1 and TRBJ1-6; no definite D call. The CDR3 totals 17 residues. Germline V gene sequence: CDR1 SGHRS, CDR2 YFSETQ.